One and the same sample provided the 20 T cell receptor beta chains below, sequenced in a study of blood T cell repertoires in COVID-19. The protocol was immunoSEQ multiplex PCR, while the TCRdb copy is restricted to in-frame clones and leaves out a portion. The top ten clones hold roughly 2.5% of a sample with about 170,000 clones, around 86% of them seen once. The specimen sequenced was peripheral blood. The receptor source for this set is an elderly woman with COVID-19, enrolled during active disease.

The V and J genes are TRBV7-2 and TRBJ1-6; 10 bases agree with TRBD1. V lost 6 bases and J lost 5; bases outside the gene matches: 4. CDR3 length equals 15 residues. The germline V gene encodes CDR1 SGHTA and CDR2 FQGNSA. Written as DNA, the CDR3 is TGTGCCAGCAGAAGGGACAGGGGCGATAATTCACCCCTCCACTTT. Amino acid sequence: CASRRDRGDNSPLHF.

The chain couples TRBV9 to TRBJ2-2; D is unresolved. Germline values: CDR1 SGDLS, CDR2 YYNGEE. CDR3 size: 16 residues. Trimming took off 4 bases at V and 1 base at J, with 14 bases between the two ends. CDR3 DNA: TGTGCCAGCAGCCCTATGGGCAGTTTGAACACCGGGGAGCTGTTTTTT. Translating gives CASSPMGSLNTGELFF.

The genes are TRBV5-6 and TRBJ2-5, with 10 bases fitting TRBD2. Per germline, CDR1 SGHDT and CDR2 YYEEEE. The V gene end was trimmed by 3 bases and the J gene end by 0 bases; junction bases not matched to a gene: 5. The CDR3 is 16 residues long. The chain's CDR3 is CASSSHSGRYQETQYF. Here the CDR3 DNA reads TGTGCCAGCAGCTCGCATAGCGGGAGGTACCAAGAGACCCAGTACTTC.

Worth noting for this clone: The junction differs from germline at one of its ends, possibly a read error. The chain employs TRBV6-2 or TRBV6-3 and TRBJ2-3; 13 bases match TRBD2. The CDR3 loop spans 14 amino acids. Germline CDR1 MNHEY, CDR2 SVGEGT. The CDR3 sequence is CASSYGTSGRAAVF. In DNA, the CDR3 is TGTGCCAGCAGTTACGGCACTAGCGGGAGGGCTGCAGTTTTT.

CDR3 region: CASSPRSYTEAFF. In nucleotides, the CDR3 is TGTGCCAGCAGCCCCAGGTCGTACACTGAAGCTTTCTTT. The chain has TRBV9 and TRBJ1-1; D gene ambiguous. This CDR3 contains 13 residues. V shed 4 bases and J shed 3 bases, with 10 bases lying between them. Germline V lookup: CDR1 SGDLS, CDR2 YYNGEE.

The chain carries TRBV28 and TRBJ1-2, with unresolved D. Germline CDR1 MDHEN, CDR2 SYDVKM. V was cut by 7 bases and J by 2 bases, with 11 bases left in between. This CDR3 has 13 residues. CDR3 bases: TGTGCCAGCACCTTTACTGAGAACTATGGCTACACCTTC. Encoded protein: CASTFTENYGYTF.

The rearrangement uses TRBV29-1 and TRBJ2-4; 7 bases match TRBD2. CDR1 is SQVTM, CDR2 ANQGSEA, per germline. The CDR3 totals 12 residues. The trim removed 4 bases at V and 7 bases at J, leaving 4 bases unmatched. The CDR3 reads CSVVGEGNIQYF. The CDR3 nucleotides read TGCAGCGTTGTTGGGGAGGGGAACATTCAGTACTTC.

V and J are TRBV10-3 and TRBJ1-6; D ambiguous. Germline V gene data show CDR1 as ENHRY and CDR2 as SYGVKD. The CDR3 length is 16 residues. The V gene lost 3 bases and the J gene lost 2 bases, with 11 bases spanning the gap. This CDR3 reads CAISDPGGTYNSPLHF. CDR3 coding DNA: TGTGCCATCAGTGACCCTGGCGGAACCTATAATTCACCCCTCCACTTT.

V is TRBV19 and J is TRBJ2-5; 10 nucleotides agree with TRBD1. J was trimmed by 4 bases and V by 10 bases; bases with no gene match: 9. This CDR3 contains 14 residues. Germline CDR1 and CDR2: LNHDA and SQIVND (reference sequence). Here the CDR3 DNA reads TGTGCCACCCGGACAGGGGGTTCTATAGAGACCCAGTACTTC. It specifies CATRTGGSIETQYF.

The J gene is TRBJ2-4, the V gene TRBV7-9; 15 bases agree with TRBD2. The J segment lost 7 bases and the V segment lost 0 bases, leaving 4 bases of the junction unmatched. Germline CDR1 SEHNR, CDR2 FQNEAQ (reference sequence). The CDR3 length is 17 residues. The CDR3 is CASSLALGTSGRNIQYF. CDR3 nucleotides: TGTGCCAGCAGCTTAGCTCTGGGGACTAGCGGGAGGAACATTCAGTACTTC.

The chain combines TRBV24-1 with TRBJ2-5, with D hard to call. Germline V gene data show CDR1 as KGHDR and CDR2 as SFDVKD. There are 13 residues in the CDR3. V shed 2 bases and J shed 2 bases, with 5 bases lying between them. The CDR3 nucleotides read TGTGCCACCAGTGATTCTGTACAAGAGACCCAGTACTTC. This encodes CATSDSVQETQYF.

The sample holds a few counts of this clone. The chain employs TRBV24-1 and TRBJ1-2, with D maybe TRBD1 (5 bases). The CDR3 covers 15 residues. V lost 1 base to trimming and J lost 7 bases, with 15 bases between them. Looked up from germline, CDR1 is KGHDR and CDR2 is SFDVKD. CDR3 nucleotide sequence: TGTGCCACCAGTGATTTCCCCACGGGGGGTCGTGGCTACACCTTC. Translated, it gives CATSDFPTGGRGYTF.

The chain uses TRBV5-1 and TRBJ2-2; TRBD2 is a possible D gene (6 bases). Trimming stripped 0 bases from V and 4 bases from J, with 10 bases between. This CDR3 is 15 amino acids long. Germline V gene lookup returns CDR1 SGHRS and CDR2 YFSETQ. The CDR3 here is CASSLAGGVTGELFF. CDR3 sequence (DNA): TGCGCCAGCAGCTTGGCCGGGGGAGTCACCGGGGAGCTGTTTTTT.

The rearrangement uses TRBV2 and TRBJ1-5; possibly TRBD1 for D (6 bases). Trimming cost V 6 bases and J 1 base, with 13 bases left between them. The CDR3 has 15 amino acids. The germline CDR1 and CDR2 sequences are SNHLY and FYNNEI. The CDR3 region is CASSSDSGSNQPQHF. The CDR3 nucleotides are TGTGCCAGCAGCTCGGACAGTGGGAGCAATCAGCCCCAGCATTTT.

CDR3 nucleotide sequence: TGTGCCAGCAGCTTATCAGGCTACGAGCAGTACTTC. It is translated as CASSLSGYEQYF. The genes are TRBV7-2 and TRBJ2-7; D is unresolved. The CDR3 is 12 residues long. With 2 bases removed from V and 3 bases from J, the gap between germline ends came to 5 bases. Germline-derived CDR1 and CDR2 are SGHTA and FQGNSA.

This clone was detected once. This chain joins TRBV6-5 and TRBJ1-2, with 10 bases fitting TRBD1. The length of the CDR3 is 15 residues. Germline V gene data show CDR1 as MNHEY and CDR2 as SVGAGI. V was clipped by 2 bases and J by 4 bases; unmatched bases: 4. CDR3 in DNA: TGTGCCAGCAGTTACGAGGGACAGGGGATCTATGGCTACACCTTC. Protein: CASSYEGQGIYGYTF.

The J gene is TRBJ1-5, the V gene TRBV28; D is unresolved. CDR3 length: 12 amino acids. V was trimmed by 4 bases and J by 4 bases, leaving 5 bases between them. CDR1 and CDR2 (germline): MDHEN, SYDVKM. The CDR3 DNA follows: TGTGCCAGCAGTTCCGGGAATCAGCCCCAGCATTTT. Encoded protein: CASSSGNQPQHF. The full variable domain, completed using reference TRBV28 and TRBJ1-5, is DVKVTQSSRYLVKRTGEKVFLECVQDMDHENMFWYRQDPGLGLRLIYFSYDVKMKEKGDIPEGYSVSREKKERFSLILESASTNQTSMYLCASSSGNQPQHFGDGTRLSIL.

This clone was observed a handful of times. The J gene is TRBJ1-2, the V gene TRBV6-5; tentatively, D is TRBD1 (5 bases). This CDR3 comprises 13 residues. V gave up 7 bases and J gave up 5 bases, with 14 bases separating them. CDR1 and CDR2 from the germline V gene are MNHEY and SVGAGI. Written as DNA, the CDR3 is TGTGCCAGCAAGAAGACGGGACTATATGGCTACACCTTC. This sequence encodes CASKKTGLYGYTF.

The genes are TRBV7-2 and TRBJ2-3; D might be TRBD2 (5 bases). The germline gives CDR1 SGHTA, CDR2 FQGNSA. V lost 5 bases and J 9 bases, leaving 12 bases between the germline ends. This CDR3 has 12 residues. In nucleotides, the CDR3 is TGTGCCAGCAGCGCCCCGGACTGGACGCAGTATTTT. Amino acids: CASSAPDWTQYF.

V and J are TRBV6-5 and TRBJ1-1; 8 bases fit TRBD1. Losses at the gene ends were 0 bases for V and 4 bases for J; bases not matched to a gene: 7. The CDR3 totals 16 residues. Germline lookup yields CDR1 MNHEY and CDR2 SVGAGI. The CDR3, as DNA: TGTGCCAGCAGTTACTCTCAGGGGGCAGGAAGCACTGAAGCTTTCTTT. Protein: CASSYSQGAGSTEAFF.